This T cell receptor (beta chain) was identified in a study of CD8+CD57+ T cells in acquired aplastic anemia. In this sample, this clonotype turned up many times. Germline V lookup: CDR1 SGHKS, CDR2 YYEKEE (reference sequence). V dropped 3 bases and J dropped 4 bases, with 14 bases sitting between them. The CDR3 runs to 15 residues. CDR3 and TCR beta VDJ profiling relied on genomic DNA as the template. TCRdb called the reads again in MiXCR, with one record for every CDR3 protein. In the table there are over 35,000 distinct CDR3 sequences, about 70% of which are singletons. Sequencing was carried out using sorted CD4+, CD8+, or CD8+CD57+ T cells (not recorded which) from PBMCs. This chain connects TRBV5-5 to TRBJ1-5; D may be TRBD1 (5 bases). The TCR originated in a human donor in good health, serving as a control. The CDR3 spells CASSYGGTLNQPQHF. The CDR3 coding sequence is TGTGCCAGCAGCTATGGGGGGACGTTAAATCAGCCCCAGCATTTT.